Listed below are T cell receptor beta chains from one sample, sequenced in a study of blood T cell repertoires in COVID-19. The assay was immunoSEQ multiplex PCR, and TCRdb's table has in-frame clones only and misses some. Here the sample spans 200,000 to 250,000 clones, about 91% being singletons. The specimen was peripheral blood. The receptors shown here come from a man aged 30 to 39 with acute or convalescent COVID-19. Each CDR3 is given with its conserved first and last residue. A D gene is named only where the DNA matches it firmly. Not every row has a clone size; where given, it reads once, few, many or a size class.

j_gene: TRBJ2-5; abundance: NA; v_gene: TRBV2; d_gene: NA; CDR3aa: CASSRLTETQYF; CDR3nt: TGTGCCAGCAGTCGACTCACGGAAACCCAGTACTTC
j_gene: TRBJ1-3; abundance: NA; v_gene: TRBV19; d_gene: NA; CDR3aa: CASRPGAGNTIYF; CDR3nt: TGTGCCAGTAGGCCAGGGGCTGGAAACACCATATATTTT
j_gene: TRBJ2-7; abundance: NA; v_gene: TRBV29-1; d_gene: NA; CDR3aa: CSVVGTLPYEQYF; CDR3nt: TGCAGCGTTGTTGGGACACTTCCTTACGAGCAGTACTTC
j_gene: TRBJ2-5; abundance: NA; v_gene: TRBV7-2; d_gene: NA; CDR3aa: CASSPVVGRETQYF; CDR3nt: TGTGCCAGCAGTCCGGTGGTGGGCCGGGAGACCCAGTACTTC
j_gene: TRBJ2-7; abundance: once; v_gene: TRBV2; d_gene: NA; CDR3aa: CASSESSWLYEQYF; CDR3nt: TGTGCCAGCAGTGAAAGCTCCTGGTTGTACGAGCAGTACTTC
j_gene: TRBJ1-3; abundance: NA; v_gene: TRBV7-6; d_gene: NA; CDR3aa: CASSPAGNTIYF; CDR3nt: TGTGCCAGCAGCCCAGCTGGAAACACCATATATTTT
j_gene: TRBJ1-1; abundance: NA; v_gene: TRBV27; d_gene: TRBD1; CDR3aa: CASVGTGGYTEAFF; CDR3nt: TGTGCCAGTGTAGGGACAGGGGGCTACACTGAAGCTTTCTTT
j_gene: TRBJ1-3; abundance: NA; v_gene: TRBV20-1; d_gene: TRBD1; CDR3aa: CSASYRGGNTIYF; CDR3nt: TGCAGTGCTAGTTACAGGGGAGGAAACACCATATATTTT
j_gene: TRBJ2-7; abundance: NA; v_gene: TRBV29-1; d_gene: TRBD2; CDR3aa: CSVRTSSYEQYF; CDR3nt: TGCAGCGTGAGGACTAGCAGCTACGAGCAGTACTTC
j_gene: TRBJ2-1; abundance: NA; v_gene: TRBV7-9; d_gene: NA; CDR3aa: CASSLVGGSTGQFF; CDR3nt: TGTGCCAGCAGCTTAGTAGGGGGTTCCACGGGGCAGTTCTTC
j_gene: TRBJ2-1; abundance: NA; v_gene: TRBV5-1; d_gene: TRBD1; CDR3aa: CASSSGDRDNNEQFF; CDR3nt: TGCGCCAGCAGCTCAGGGGACAGAGATAACAATGAGCAGTTCTTC
j_gene: TRBJ1-6; abundance: NA; v_gene: TRBV18; d_gene: NA; CDR3aa: CASSARGYNSPLHF; CDR3nt: TGTGCCAGCTCCGCTAGAGGATATAATTCACCCCTCCACTTT
j_gene: TRBJ2-7; abundance: NA; v_gene: TRBV6-5; d_gene: NA; CDR3aa: CASSPGLWAGGEQYF; CDR3nt: TGTGCCAGCAGCCCCGGCCTTTGGGCAGGAGGCGAGCAGTACTTC
j_gene: TRBJ2-2; abundance: NA; v_gene: TRBV9; d_gene: NA; CDR3aa: CASGLGQNTGELFF; CDR3nt: TGTGCCAGCGGCCTCGGACAGAACACCGGGGAGCTGTTTTTT
j_gene: TRBJ2-5; abundance: NA; v_gene: TRBV5-1; d_gene: TRBD1; CDR3aa: CASSVSGGPQYF; CDR3nt: TGCGCCAGCAGCGTTTCAGGGGGTCCCCAGTACTTC
j_gene: TRBJ1-5; abundance: NA; v_gene: TRBV5-4; d_gene: NA; CDR3aa: CASSLGGQNNQPQHF; CDR3nt: TGTGCCAGCAGCTTGGGCGGGCAGAACAATCAGCCCCAGCATTTT
j_gene: TRBJ2-2; abundance: NA; v_gene: TRBV7-9; d_gene: NA; CDR3aa: CASSAFSANTGELFF; CDR3nt: TGTGCCAGCAGCGCCTTCAGCGCGAACACCGGGGAGCTGTTTTTT
j_gene: TRBJ1-2; abundance: NA; v_gene: TRBV5-1; d_gene: NA; CDR3aa: CASSLFDSDTYGYTF; CDR3nt: TGCGCCAGCAGCTTGTTTGACAGCGACACCTATGGCTACACCTTC
j_gene: TRBJ2-3; abundance: NA; v_gene: TRBV28; d_gene: NA; CDR3aa: CASSPFSGSNTQYF; CDR3nt: TGTGCCAGCAGTCCCTTCTCGGGGTCGAATACGCAGTATTTT
j_gene: TRBJ2-7; abundance: NA; v_gene: TRBV27; d_gene: NA; CDR3aa: CASSFLAAGYEQYF; CDR3nt: TGTGCCAGCAGTTTTCTCGCGGCTGGCTACGAGCAGTACTTC
j_gene: TRBJ1-2; abundance: once; v_gene: TRBV28; d_gene: TRBD1; CDR3aa: CASRKPGQGARGYTF; CDR3nt: TGTGCCAGCAGAAAACCGGGACAGGGGGCGAGGGGCTACACCTTC
j_gene: TRBJ1-1; abundance: NA; v_gene: TRBV16; d_gene: NA; CDR3aa: CASSPTVNTPFRMNTEAFF; CDR3nt: TGTGCCAGCAGCCCGACTGTCAATACCCCCTTTAGGATGAACACTGAAGCTTTCTTT
j_gene: TRBJ1-1; abundance: NA; v_gene: TRBV5-1; d_gene: NA; CDR3aa: CASSQTGTEAFF; CDR3nt: TGCGCCAGCAGCCAAACAGGGACTGAAGCTTTCTTT
j_gene: TRBJ1-5; abundance: NA; v_gene: TRBV11-3; d_gene: NA; CDR3aa: CASSPGSGQPQHF; CDR3nt: TGTGCCAGCAGCCCGGGAAGCGGTCAGCCCCAGCATTTT
j_gene: TRBJ2-5; abundance: NA; v_gene: TRBV5-1; d_gene: TRBD2; CDR3aa: CASRREQETQYF; CDR3nt: TGCGCCAGCAGGCGGGAGCAAGAGACCCAGTACTTC
j_gene: TRBJ2-7; abundance: NA; v_gene: TRBV11-2; d_gene: NA; CDR3aa: CASSMSSYEQYF; CDR3nt: TGTGCCAGCAGCATGAGCTCCTACGAGCAGTACTTC
j_gene: TRBJ1-2; abundance: few; v_gene: TRBV28; d_gene: NA; CDR3aa: CASSSYGYTF; CDR3nt: TGTGCCAGCAGTTCTTATGGCTACACCTTC